A selection of T cell receptor beta chains follows, all from one sample in a study of vaccination and CD4 T cells after COVID-19. The antigens for these receptors are not known. Using its own MiXCR run on the PCR reads, TCRdb lists one record per CDR3 protein. The table includes about 16,000 distinct CDR3 sequences, around half detected once. The sequenced sample was cultured CD4+ T cells from blood, obtained after SARS-CoV-2 vaccination. The source of these receptors is a human donor with COVID-19. Each CDR3 is given with its conserved first and last residue. D genes are given only for firm matches. Where a row states a size, it is once, few, many or the class of an expanded clone; other rows omit it.

abundance	v_gene	j_gene	d_gene	CDR3nt	CDR3aa
few	TRBV11-3	TRBJ2-7	-	TGTGCCAGCAGCCCACCCGGGACACCCTACGAGCAGTACTTC	CASSPPGTPYEQYF
few	TRBV7-2	TRBJ2-2	-	TGTGCCAGCAGCGCCAGGACAGCTTACACCGGGGAGCTGTTTTTT	CASSARTAYTGELFF
-	TRBV30	TRBJ2-7	-	TGTGCCTGGAGTGTAGGGCAGTTCTCCTACGAGCAGTACTTC	CAWSVGQFSYEQYF
-	TRBV19	TRBJ2-1	TRBD2	TGTGCCAGTAGTATGCCACGGACTAGCGGGGTCAATGAGCAGTTCTTC	CASSMPRTSGVNEQFF
-	TRBV4-3	TRBJ2-3	TRBD2	TGCGCCAGCAGCCAGACCCATAGCGGGGGGGCCGGTACAGATACGCAGTATTTT	CASSQTHSGGAGTDTQYF
-	TRBV7-2	TRBJ1-1	-	TGTGCCAGCAGCATCAGACAGGACTTGAACACTGAAGCTTTCTTT	CASSIRQDLNTEAFF
-	TRBV4-2	TRBJ2-1	TRBD1	TGTGCCAGCAGCCGACAGGGGTACTATGAGCAGTTCTTC	CASSRQGYYEQFF
few	TRBV20-1	TRBJ2-2	-	TGCAGTGCCCCGAAAGGTTCCCAGACCGGGGAGCTGTTTTTT	CSAPKGSQTGELFF
few	TRBV5-5	TRBJ2-2	-	TGTGCCAGCAGCTTGGTAGTTGGAGCCAGGAACACCGGGGAGCTGTTTTTT	CASSLVVGARNTGELFF
few	TRBV24-1	TRBJ1-1	TRBD1	TGTGCCACCAATGACAGGGGGAACACTGAAGCTTTCTTT	CATNDRGNTEAFF
-	TRBV27	TRBJ2-2	-	TGTGCCACCCAACGAGGGGGTAGCACCGGGGAGCTGTTTTTT	CATQRGGSTGELFF
few	TRBV2	TRBJ1-1	-	TGTGCCAGCAGTTTTGGGGACACTGAAGCTTTCTTT	CASSFGDTEAFF
few	TRBV4-2	TRBJ2-1	TRBD2	TGTGCCAGCAGCCCTCGACTAGCGGGGGGTCCTTACAATGAGCAGTTCTTC	CASSPRLAGGPYNEQFF
-	TRBV9	TRBJ1-1	-	TGTGCCAGCAGCGCAGGGACTGAAGCTTTCTTT	CASSAGTEAFF
-	TRBV2	TRBJ2-3	-	TGTGCCAGCAAAGGGGATCCGGCAGATACGCAGTATTTT	CASKGDPADTQYF
-	TRBV5-1	TRBJ2-6	-	TGCGCCAGCAGCTTGGCAGGGTTATCTGGGGCCAACGTCCTGACTTTC	CASSLAGLSGANVLTF
-	TRBV15	TRBJ2-2	-	TGTGCCACCAGCAGAGATAGTGGGACTCTGAACACCGGGGAGCTGTTTTTT	CATSRDSGTLNTGELFF
-	TRBV6-1	TRBJ2-1	-	TGTGCCAGCAGTGCTTACGGCGAGCAGTTCTTC	CASSAYGEQFF
few	TRBV5-4	TRBJ1-2	-	TGTGCCAGCAGCTTGGTACAGGACTATGGCTACACCTTC	CASSLVQDYGYTF
few	TRBV4-2	TRBJ1-2	TRBD1	TGTGCCAGCAGCCAAGATTTCGGGGACAGGGGAAGAACGGCTAACTATGGCTACACCTTC	CASSQDFGDRGRTANYGYTF
-	TRBV19	TRBJ2-5	-	TGTGCCAGTAGTATCGGAGGAAGGGTGGAGACCCAGTACTTC	CASSIGGRVETQYF
few	TRBV6-5	TRBJ1-2	-	TGTGCCAGCAGTTACCTTGGGTATGGCTACACCTTC	CASSYLGYGYTF
-	TRBV12-3/TRBV12-4	TRBJ1-1	-	TGTGCCAGCAGTTTGGGCCCGGGGACCGCCCGTCGCATGAACACTGAAGCTTTCTTT	CASSLGPGTARRMNTEAFF
-	TRBV28	TRBJ1-1	TRBD1	TGTGCCAGCAGCAGCACGGGAGACAGGGTAAGGGCGGACACTGAAGCTTTCTTT	CASSSTGDRVRADTEAFF
-	TRBV6-5	TRBJ2-7	-	TGTGCCAGCAGTTACCTCCAGGGGAGAAGCTCCTACGAGCAGTACTTC	CASSYLQGRSSYEQYF
-	TRBV11-2	TRBJ2-7	-	TGTGCCAGCAGCCTAAGTGCGACAGCCGCCTACGAGCAGTACTTC	CASSLSATAAYEQYF
once	TRBV20-1	TRBJ2-5	-	TGCAGTGCCTCCAGGGGGGGGCACCAAGAGACCCAGTACTTC	CSASRGGHQETQYF
-	TRBV20-1	TRBJ2-1	-	TGCAGTGCCTTTGACTACAATGAGCAGTTCTTC	CSAFDYNEQFF
-	TRBV12-3/TRBV12-4	TRBJ1-1	-	TGTGCCAGCAGGCAACAGCCAACCACTGAAGCTTTCTTT	CASRQQPTTEAFF
once	TRBV6-1	TRBJ1-3	-	TGTGCCAGTGAGGCCGGAAACACCATATATTTT	CASEAGNTIYF
-	TRBV20-1	TRBJ2-6	-	TGCAGTGCCTTGATCTCTGGGGCCAACGTCCTGACTTTC	CSALISGANVLTF
-	TRBV24-1	TRBJ1-1	-	TGTGCCACCAGCCAACGGGGTGAAGCTTTCTTT	CATSQRGEAFF
-	TRBV20-1	TRBJ1-2	TRBD1	TGCAGTGCTGGGGGACAGGGAGGCTATGGCTACACCTTC	CSAGGQGGYGYTF
-	TRBV7-2	TRBJ1-5	-	TGTGCCAGCAGCTTAGCGAGGGGGGTGGGGTCCCAGCATTTT	CASSLARGVGSQHF
-	TRBV7-6	TRBJ2-5	TRBD2	TGTGCCAGCAGCCCCGGCGAGACTAGCGGGCCCCAAGAGACCCAGTACTTC	CASSPGETSGPQETQYF
-	TRBV7-2	TRBJ1-2	TRBD1	TGTGCCAGCAGCCCTGGGGACAGGGCGATTAACTATGGCTACACCTTC	CASSPGDRAINYGYTF
-	TRBV6-4	TRBJ2-7	TRBD1	TGTGCCAGCAGTGACTGGGGACAGGCATACTCCTACGAGCAGTACTTC	CASSDWGQAYSYEQYF
-	TRBV12-3/TRBV12-4	TRBJ1-5	-	TGTGCCAGCAGTTTGGGGCAGGGGATCGGTCAGCCCCAGCATTTT	CASSLGQGIGQPQHF
-	TRBV4-3	TRBJ2-3	TRBD2	TGCGCCAGCAGCCAATCCGGGATTAGCGGGGGAAAAGATACGCAGTATTTT	CASSQSGISGGKDTQYF
few	TRBV7-2	TRBJ2-3	TRBD2	TGTGCCAGCAGGCCGGGACTAGGGTCAGATACGCAGTATTTT	CASRPGLGSDTQYF